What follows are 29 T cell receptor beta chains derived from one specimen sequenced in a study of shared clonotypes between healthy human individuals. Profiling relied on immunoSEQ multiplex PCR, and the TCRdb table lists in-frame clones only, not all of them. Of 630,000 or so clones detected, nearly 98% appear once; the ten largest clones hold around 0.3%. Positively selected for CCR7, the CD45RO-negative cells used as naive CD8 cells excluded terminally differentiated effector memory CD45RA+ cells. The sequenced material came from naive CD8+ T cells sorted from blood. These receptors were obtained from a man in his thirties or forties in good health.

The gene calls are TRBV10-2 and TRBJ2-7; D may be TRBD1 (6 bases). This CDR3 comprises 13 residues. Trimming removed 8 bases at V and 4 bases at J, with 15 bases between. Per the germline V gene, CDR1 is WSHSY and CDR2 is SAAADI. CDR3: CASLRTDKYEQYF. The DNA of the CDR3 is TGCGCCAGCCTGAGGACAGACAAATACGAGCAGTACTTC.

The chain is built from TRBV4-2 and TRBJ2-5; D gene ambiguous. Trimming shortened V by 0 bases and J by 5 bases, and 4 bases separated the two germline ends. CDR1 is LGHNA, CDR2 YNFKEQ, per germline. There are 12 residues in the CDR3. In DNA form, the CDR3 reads TGTGCCAGCAGCCAAGATACGGAGACCCAGTACTTC. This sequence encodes CASSQDTETQYF.

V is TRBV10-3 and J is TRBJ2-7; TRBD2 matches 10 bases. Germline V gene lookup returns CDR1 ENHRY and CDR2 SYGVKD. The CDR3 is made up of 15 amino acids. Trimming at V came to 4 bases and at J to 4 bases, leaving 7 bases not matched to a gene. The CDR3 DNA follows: TGTGCCATCAGTGGGGGGACTAGCGCACCTTACGAGCAGTACTTC. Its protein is CAISGGTSAPYEQYF.

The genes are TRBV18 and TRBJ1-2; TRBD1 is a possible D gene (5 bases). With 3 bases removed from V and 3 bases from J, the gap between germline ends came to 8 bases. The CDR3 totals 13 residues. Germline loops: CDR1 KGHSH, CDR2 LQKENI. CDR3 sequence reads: CASSPRDDYGYTF. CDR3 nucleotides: TGTGCCAGCTCACCGAGGGACGACTATGGCTACACCTTC.

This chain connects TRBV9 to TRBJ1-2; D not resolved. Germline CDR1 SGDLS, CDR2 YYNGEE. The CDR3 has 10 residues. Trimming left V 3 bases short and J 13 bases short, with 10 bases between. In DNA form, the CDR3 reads TGTGCCAGCAGCGGACCGGGCCTCACCTTC. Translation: CASSGPGLTF.

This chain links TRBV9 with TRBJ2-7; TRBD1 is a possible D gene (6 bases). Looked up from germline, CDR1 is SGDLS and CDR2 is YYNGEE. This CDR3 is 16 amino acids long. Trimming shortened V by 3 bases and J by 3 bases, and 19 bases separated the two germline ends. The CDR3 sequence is CASSASEGVINYEQYF. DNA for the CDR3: TGTGCCAGCAGCGCGAGCGAGGGGGTGATCAACTACGAGCAGTACTTC.

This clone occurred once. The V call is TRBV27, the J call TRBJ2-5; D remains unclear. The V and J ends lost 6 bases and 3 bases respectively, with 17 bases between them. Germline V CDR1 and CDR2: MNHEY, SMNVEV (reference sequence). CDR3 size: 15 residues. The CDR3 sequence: CASSPEVGYKETQYF. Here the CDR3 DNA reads TGTGCCAGCAGCCCTGAGGTCGGCTATAAAGAGACCCAGTACTTC.

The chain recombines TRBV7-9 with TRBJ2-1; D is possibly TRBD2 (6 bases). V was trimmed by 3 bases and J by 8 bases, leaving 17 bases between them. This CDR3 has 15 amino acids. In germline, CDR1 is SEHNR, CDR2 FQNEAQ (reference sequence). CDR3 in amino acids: CASSFFWREGDEQFF. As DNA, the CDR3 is TGTGCCAGCAGCTTTTTTTGGCGGGAAGGCGATGAGCAGTTCTTC.

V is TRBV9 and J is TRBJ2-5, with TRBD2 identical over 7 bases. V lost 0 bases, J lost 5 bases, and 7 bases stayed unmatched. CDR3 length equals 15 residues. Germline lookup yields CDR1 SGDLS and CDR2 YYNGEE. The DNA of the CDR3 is TGTGCCAGCAGCGTAGGGGGAGGGCCGGGTGAGACCCAGTACTTC. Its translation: CASSVGGGPGETQYF.

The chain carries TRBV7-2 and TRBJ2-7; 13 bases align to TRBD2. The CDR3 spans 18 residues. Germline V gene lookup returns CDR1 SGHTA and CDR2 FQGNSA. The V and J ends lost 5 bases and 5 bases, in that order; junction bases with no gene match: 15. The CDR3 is CASSLRPGLAGLMDEQYF. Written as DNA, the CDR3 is TGTGCCAGCAGCCTGAGACCGGGACTAGCGGGACTCATGGACGAGCAGTACTTC.

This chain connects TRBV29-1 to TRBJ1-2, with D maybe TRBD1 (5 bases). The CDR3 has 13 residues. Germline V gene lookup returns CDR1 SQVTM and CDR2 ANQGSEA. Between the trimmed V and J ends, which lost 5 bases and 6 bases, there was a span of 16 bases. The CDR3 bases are TGCAGCGTTACAGGACGGCGGTCTGATGGCTACACCTTC. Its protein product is CSVTGRRSDGYTF.

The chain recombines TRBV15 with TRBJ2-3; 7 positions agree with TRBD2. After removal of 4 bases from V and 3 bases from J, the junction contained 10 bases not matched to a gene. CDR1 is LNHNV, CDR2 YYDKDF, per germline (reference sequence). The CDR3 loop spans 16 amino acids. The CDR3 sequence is CATSTGTNPTTDTQYF. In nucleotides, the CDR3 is TGTGCCACCAGCACCGGGACTAATCCCACTACAGATACGCAGTATTTT.

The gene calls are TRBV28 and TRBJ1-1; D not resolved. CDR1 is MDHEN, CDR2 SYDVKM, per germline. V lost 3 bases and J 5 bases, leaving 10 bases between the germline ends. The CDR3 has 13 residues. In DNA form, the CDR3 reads TGTGCCAGCAGTTTGGACTCGGGGACTGAAGCTTTCTTT. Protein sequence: CASSLDSGTEAFF.

The CDR3 DNA reads as TGTGCCTGGTCAGGACCTAGCGGGGGAACCCAGTACCAAGAGACCCAGTACTTC. Translation gives CAWSGPSGGTQYQETQYF. The rearrangement joins TRBV30 to TRBJ2-5; 10 nucleotides agree with TRBD2. The V segment lost 5 bases and the J segment 0 bases; nucleotides outside the gene matches: 15. This CDR3 comprises 18 residues. The germline gives CDR1 GTSNPN, CDR2 SVGIG (reference sequence).

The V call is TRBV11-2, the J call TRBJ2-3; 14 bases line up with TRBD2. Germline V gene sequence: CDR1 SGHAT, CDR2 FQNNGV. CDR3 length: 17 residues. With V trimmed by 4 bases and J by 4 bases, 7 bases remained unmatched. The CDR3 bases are TGTGCCAGCAGCTGGGGACTAGCGGGAGTGCTGGCAGATACGCAGTATTTT. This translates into CASSWGLAGVLADTQYF. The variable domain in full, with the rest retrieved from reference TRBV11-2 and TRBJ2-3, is EAGVAQSPRYKIIEKRQSVAFWCNPISGHATLYWYQQILGQGPKLLIQFQNNGVVDDSQLPKDRFSAERLKGVDSTLKIQPAKLEDSAVYLCASSWGLAGVLADTQYFGPGTRLTVL.

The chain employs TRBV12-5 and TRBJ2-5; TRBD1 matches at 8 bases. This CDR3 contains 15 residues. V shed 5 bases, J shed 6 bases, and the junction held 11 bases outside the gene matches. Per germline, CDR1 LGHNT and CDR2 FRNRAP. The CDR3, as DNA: TGTGCTAGTGGTCAAGGACAGGGCATGTATCAGACCCAGTACTTC. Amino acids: CASGQGQGMYQTQYF.

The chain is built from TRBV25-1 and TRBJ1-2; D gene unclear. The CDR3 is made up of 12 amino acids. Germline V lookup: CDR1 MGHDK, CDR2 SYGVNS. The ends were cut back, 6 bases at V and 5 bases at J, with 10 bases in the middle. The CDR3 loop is CASRDGPYGYTF. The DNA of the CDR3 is TGTGCCAGCAGGGATGGACCGTATGGCTACACCTTC.

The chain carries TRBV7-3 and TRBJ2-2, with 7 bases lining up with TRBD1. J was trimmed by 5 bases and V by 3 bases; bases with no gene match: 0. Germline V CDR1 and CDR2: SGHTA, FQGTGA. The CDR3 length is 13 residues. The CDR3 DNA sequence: TGTGCCAGCAGCTTGGGACAGACCGGGGAGCTGTTTTTT. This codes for CASSLGQTGELFF.

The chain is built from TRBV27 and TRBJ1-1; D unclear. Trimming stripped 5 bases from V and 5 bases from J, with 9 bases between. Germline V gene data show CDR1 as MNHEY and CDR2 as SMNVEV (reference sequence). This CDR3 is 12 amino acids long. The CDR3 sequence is CASSPSGTEAFF. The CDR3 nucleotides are TGTGCCAGCAGTCCCTCGGGGACTGAAGCTTTCTTT.

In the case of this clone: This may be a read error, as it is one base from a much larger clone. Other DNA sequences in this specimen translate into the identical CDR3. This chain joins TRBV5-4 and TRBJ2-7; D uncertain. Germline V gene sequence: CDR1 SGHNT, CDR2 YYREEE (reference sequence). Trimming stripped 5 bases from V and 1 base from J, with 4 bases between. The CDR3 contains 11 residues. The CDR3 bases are TGTGCCAGCAGTTCTTCCTACGAGCAGTACTTC. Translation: CASSSSYEQYF.

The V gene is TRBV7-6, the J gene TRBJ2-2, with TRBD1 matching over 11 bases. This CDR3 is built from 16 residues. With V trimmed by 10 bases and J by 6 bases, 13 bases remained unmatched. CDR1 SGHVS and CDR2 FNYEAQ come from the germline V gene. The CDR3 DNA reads TGTGCCACCGGACAGGGGGCCCCATACGGGGCCGGGGAGCTGTTTTTT. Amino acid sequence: CATGQGAPYGAGELFF.

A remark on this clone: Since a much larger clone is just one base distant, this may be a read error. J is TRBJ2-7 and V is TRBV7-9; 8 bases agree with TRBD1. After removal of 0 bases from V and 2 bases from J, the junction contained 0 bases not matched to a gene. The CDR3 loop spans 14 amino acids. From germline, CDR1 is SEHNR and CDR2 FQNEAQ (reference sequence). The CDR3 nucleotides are TGTGCCAGCAGCTTAGCGGACAGGGCCTACGAGCAGTACTTC. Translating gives CASSLADRAYEQYF.

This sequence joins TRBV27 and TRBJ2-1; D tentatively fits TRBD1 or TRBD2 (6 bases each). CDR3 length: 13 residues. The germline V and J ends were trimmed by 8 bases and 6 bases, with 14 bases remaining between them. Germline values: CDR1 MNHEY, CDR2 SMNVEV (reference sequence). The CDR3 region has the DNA TGTGCCAGCTCCCGGGGGCGGACCAATGAGCAGTTCTTC. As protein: CASSRGRTNEQFF.

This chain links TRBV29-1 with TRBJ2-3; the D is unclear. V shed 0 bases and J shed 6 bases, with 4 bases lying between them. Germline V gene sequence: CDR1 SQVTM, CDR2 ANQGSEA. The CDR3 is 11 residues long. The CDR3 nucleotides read TGCAGCGTTGAAGAAGGGGATACGCAGTATTTT. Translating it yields CSVEEGDTQYF.

The CDR3 region has the DNA TGTGCCAGCAGCGTATCGGCTAGCGGGATCTCAAGTCTAGACGAGCAGTACTTC. Amino acid sequence: CASSVSASGISSLDEQYF. The genes are TRBV9 and TRBJ2-7; 9 bases are a match to TRBD2. The CDR3 contains 18 residues. V was pared by 1 base and J by 5 bases, with 16 bases of the junction left unmatched. Germline CDR1 SGDLS, CDR2 YYNGEE.

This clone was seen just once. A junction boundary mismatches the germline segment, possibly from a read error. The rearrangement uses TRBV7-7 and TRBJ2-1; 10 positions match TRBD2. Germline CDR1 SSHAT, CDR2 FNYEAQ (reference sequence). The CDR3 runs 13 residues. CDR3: CASSLGTSDEQFF. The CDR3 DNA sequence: TGTGCTAGCAGCTTAGGGACTAGCGATGAGCAGTTCTTC.

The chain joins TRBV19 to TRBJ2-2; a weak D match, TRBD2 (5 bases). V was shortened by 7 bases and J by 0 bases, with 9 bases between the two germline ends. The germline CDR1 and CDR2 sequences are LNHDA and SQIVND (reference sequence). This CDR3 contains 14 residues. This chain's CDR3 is CASNKRSNTGELFF. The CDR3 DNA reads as TGTGCCAGTAATAAGCGGTCGAACACCGGGGAGCTGTTTTTT. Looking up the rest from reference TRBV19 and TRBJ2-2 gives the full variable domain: DGGITQSPKYLFRKEGQNVTLSCEQNLNHDAMYWYRQDPGQGLRLIYYSQIVNDFQKGDIAEGYSVSREKKESFPLTVTSAQKNPTAFYLCASNKRSNTGELFFGEGSRLTVL.

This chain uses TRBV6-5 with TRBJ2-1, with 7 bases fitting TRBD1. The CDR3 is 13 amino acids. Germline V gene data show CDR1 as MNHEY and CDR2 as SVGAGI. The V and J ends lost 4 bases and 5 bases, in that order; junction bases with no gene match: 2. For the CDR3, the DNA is TGTGCCAGCAGTTTGGACAGGAACAATGAGCAGTTCTTC. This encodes CASSLDRNNEQFF.

The CDR3 protein is CASRNTGIGETQYF. Here the CDR3 DNA reads TGCGCCAGCAGAAATACAGGGATTGGAGAGACCCAGTACTTC. The V gene is TRBV5-1, the J gene TRBJ2-5; a weak D match, TRBD1 (6 bases). In germline, CDR1 is SGHRS, CDR2 YFSETQ. V lost 5 bases, J lost 4 bases, and 15 bases lay in between. CDR3 size: 14 residues.